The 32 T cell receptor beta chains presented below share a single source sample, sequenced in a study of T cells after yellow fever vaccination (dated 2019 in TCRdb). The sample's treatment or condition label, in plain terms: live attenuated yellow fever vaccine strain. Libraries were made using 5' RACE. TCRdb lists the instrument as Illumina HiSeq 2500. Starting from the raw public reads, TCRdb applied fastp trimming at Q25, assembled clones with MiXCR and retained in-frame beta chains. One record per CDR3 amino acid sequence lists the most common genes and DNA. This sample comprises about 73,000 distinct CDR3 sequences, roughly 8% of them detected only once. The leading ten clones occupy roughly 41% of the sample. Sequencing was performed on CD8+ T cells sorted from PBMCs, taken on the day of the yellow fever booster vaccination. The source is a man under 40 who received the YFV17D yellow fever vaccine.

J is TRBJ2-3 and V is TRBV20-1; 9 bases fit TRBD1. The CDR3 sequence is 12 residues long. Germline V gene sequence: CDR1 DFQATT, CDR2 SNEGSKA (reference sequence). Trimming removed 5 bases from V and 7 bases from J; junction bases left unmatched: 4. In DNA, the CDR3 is TGCAGTGCTGCGGACAGGGGCAATACGCAGTATTTT. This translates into CSAADRGNTQYF.

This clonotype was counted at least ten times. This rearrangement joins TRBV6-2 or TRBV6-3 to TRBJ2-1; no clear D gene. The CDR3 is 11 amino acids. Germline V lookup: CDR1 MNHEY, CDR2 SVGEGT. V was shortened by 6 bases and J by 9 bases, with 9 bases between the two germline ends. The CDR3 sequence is CASSRGSEQFF. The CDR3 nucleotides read TGTGCCAGCAGCCGCGGCTCTGAGCAGTTCTTC.

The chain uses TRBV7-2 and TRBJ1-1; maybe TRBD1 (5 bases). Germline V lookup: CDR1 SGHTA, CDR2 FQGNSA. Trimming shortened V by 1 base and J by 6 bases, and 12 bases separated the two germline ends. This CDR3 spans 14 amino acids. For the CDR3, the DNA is TGTGCCAGCAGCTTAGGTGCAGGGTGGGCTGAAGCTTTCTTT. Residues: CASSLGAGWAEAFF.

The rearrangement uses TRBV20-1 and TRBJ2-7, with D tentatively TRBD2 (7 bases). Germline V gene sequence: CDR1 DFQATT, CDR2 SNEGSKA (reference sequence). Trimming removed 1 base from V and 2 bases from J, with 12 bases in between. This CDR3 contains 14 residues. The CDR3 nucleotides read TGCAGTGCTAGAGGGGAGGGACAAACCTACGAGCAGTACTTC. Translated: CSARGEGQTYEQYF.

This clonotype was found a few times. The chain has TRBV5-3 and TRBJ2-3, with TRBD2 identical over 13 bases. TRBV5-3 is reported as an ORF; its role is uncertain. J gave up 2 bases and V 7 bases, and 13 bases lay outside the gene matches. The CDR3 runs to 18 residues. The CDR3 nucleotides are TGTGCCAGACAGCAATCTGGGACTAGCGGGAAGAACACAGATACGCAGTATTTT. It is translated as CARQQSGTSGKNTDTQYF.

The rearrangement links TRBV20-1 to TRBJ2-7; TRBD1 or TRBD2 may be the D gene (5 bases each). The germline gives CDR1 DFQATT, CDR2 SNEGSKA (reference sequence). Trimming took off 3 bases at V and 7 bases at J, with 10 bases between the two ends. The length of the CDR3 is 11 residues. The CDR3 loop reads CSARRGREQYF. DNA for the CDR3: TGCAGTGCTAGGAGGGGAAGGGAGCAGTACTTC.

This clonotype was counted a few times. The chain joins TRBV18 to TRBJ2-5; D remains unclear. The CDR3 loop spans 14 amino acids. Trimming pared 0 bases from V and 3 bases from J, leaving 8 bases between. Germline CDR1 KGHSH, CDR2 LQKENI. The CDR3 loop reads CASSPPTSKETQYF. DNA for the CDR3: TGTGCCAGCTCACCACCCACTTCAAAAGAGACCCAGTACTTC.

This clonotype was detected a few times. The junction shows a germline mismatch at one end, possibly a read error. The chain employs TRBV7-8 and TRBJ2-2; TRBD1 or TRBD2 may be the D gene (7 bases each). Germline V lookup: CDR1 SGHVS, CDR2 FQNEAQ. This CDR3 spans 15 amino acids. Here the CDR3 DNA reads TGTGCCAGCAGCTTACAGGGGGGGAACACCGAGGAGCTGTTTTTT. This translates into CASSLQGGNTEELFF.

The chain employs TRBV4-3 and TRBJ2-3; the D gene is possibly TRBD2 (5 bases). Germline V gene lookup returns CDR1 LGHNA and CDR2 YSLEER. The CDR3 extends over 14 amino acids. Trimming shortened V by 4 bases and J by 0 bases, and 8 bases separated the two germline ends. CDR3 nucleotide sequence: TGCGCCAGCAGCCGGACTCCCAGCACAGATACGCAGTATTTT. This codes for CASSRTPSTDTQYF.

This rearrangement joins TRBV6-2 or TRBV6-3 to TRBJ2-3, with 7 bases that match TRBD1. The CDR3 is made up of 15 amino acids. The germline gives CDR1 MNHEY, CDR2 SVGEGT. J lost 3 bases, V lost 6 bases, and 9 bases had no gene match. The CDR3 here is CASSDPGGDTDTQYF. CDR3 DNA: TGTGCCAGCAGCGACCCAGGGGGAGATACAGATACGCAGTATTTT.

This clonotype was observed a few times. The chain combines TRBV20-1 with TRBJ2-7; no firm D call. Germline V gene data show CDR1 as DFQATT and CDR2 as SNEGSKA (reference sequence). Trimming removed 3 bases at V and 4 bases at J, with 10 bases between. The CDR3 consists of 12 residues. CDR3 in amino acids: CSARESGYEQYF. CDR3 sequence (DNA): TGCAGTGCTAGGGAGTCGGGTTACGAGCAGTACTTC.

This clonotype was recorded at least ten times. DNA for the CDR3: TGCGCCAGCAGCTCCGGACCCTACGAGCAGTACTTC. Translation gives CASSSGPYEQYF. The chain links TRBV5-1 to TRBJ2-7, with no clear D. Germline assignment: CDR1 SGHRS and CDR2 YFSETQ. Trimming left V 3 bases short and J 2 bases short, with 6 bases between. The CDR3 loop spans 12 amino acids. Supplemented by reference TRBV5-1 and TRBJ2-7, the full variable domain reads KAGVTQTPRYLIKTRGQQVTLSCSPISGHRSVSWYQQTPGQGLQFLFEYFSETQRNKGNFPGRFSGRQFSNSRSEMNVSTLELGDSALYLCASSSGPYEQYFGPGTRLTVT.

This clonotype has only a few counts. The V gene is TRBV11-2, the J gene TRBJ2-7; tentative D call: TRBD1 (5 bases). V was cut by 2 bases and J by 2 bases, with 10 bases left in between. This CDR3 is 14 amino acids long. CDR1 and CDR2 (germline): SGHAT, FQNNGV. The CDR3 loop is CASSLFDSTYEQYF. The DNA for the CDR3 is TGTGCCAGCAGCTTATTCGACAGCACCTACGAGCAGTACTTC.

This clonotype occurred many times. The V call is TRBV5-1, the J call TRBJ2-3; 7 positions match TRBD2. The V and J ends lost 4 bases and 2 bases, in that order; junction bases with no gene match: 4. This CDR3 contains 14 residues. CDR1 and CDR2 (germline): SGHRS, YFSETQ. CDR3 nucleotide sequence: TGCGCCAGCAGCCCCAGCGGGATCACAGATACGCAGTATTTT. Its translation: CASSPSGITDTQYF. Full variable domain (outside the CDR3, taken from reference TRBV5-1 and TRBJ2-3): KAGVTQTPRYLIKTRGQQVTLSCSPISGHRSVSWYQQTPGQGLQFLFEYFSETQRNKGNFPGRFSGRQFSNSRSEMNVSTLELGDSALYLCASSPSGITDTQYFGPGTRLTVL.

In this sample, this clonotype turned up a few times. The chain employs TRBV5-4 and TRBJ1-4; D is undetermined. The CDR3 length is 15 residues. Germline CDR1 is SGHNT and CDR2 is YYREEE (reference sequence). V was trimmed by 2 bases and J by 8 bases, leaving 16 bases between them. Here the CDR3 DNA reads TGTGCCAGCAGCTTTGATGAGGGATCGGGAGAAAAACTGTTTTTT. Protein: CASSFDEGSGEKLFF.

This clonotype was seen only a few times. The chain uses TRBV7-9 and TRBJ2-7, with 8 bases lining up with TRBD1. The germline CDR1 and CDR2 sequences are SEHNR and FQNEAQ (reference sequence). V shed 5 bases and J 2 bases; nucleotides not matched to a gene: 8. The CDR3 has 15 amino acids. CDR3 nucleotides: TGTGCCAGCAGCCCCCCCCGACAGGGGACCTACGAGCAGTACTTC. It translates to CASSPPRQGTYEQYF.

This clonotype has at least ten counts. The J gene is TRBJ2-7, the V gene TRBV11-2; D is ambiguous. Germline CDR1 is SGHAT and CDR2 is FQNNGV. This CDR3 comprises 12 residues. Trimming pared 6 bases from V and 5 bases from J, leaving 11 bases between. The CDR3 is CASRPVSHEQYF. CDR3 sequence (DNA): TGTGCCAGCAGACCCGTATCCCACGAGCAGTACTTC.

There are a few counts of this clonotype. CDR3 DNA: TGTGCCACCAGTGGTGAGACTATCGGGAACACCGGGGAGCTGTTTTTT. Its translation is CATSGETIGNTGELFF. J is TRBJ2-2 and V is TRBV24-1; TRBD2 might be the D (5 bases). The CDR3 is 16 amino acids. V was shortened by 5 bases and J by 1 base, with 13 bases between the two germline ends. CDR1 and CDR2 (germline): KGHDR, SFDVKD.

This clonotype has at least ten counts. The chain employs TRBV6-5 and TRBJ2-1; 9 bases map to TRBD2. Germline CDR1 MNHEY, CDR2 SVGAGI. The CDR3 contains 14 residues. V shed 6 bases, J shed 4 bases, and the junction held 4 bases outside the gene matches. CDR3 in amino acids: CASRIAGEYNEQFF. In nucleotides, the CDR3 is TGTGCCAGCAGAATAGCGGGGGAGTACAATGAGCAGTTCTTC.

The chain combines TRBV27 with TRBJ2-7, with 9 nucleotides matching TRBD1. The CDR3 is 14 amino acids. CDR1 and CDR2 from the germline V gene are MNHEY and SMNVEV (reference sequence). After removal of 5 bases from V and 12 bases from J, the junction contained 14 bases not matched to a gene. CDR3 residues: CASSPTGGASIRYF. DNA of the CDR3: TGTGCCAGCAGTCCAACAGGGGGCGCCTCCATCCGGTACTTC.

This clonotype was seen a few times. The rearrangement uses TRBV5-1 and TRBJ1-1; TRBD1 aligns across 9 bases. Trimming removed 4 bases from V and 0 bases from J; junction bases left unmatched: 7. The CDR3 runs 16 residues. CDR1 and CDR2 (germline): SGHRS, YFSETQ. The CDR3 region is CASSGTGTGLNTEAFF. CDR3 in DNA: TGCGCCAGCAGCGGAACCGGGACAGGGCTGAACACTGAAGCTTTCTTT.

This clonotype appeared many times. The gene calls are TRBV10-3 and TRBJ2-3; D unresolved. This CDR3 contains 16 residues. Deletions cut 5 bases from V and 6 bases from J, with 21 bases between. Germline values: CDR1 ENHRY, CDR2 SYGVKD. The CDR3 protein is CAISTDPSGTSDTQYF. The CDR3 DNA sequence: TGTGCCATCAGTACGGACCCCTCGGGTACCTCGGATACGCAGTATTTT.

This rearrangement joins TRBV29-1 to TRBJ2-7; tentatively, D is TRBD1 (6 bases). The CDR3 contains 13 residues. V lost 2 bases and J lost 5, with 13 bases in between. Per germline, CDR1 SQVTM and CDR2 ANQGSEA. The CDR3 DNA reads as TGCAGCGTTGAAATACAGGGTGGCAACGAGCAGTACTTC. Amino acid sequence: CSVEIQGGNEQYF.

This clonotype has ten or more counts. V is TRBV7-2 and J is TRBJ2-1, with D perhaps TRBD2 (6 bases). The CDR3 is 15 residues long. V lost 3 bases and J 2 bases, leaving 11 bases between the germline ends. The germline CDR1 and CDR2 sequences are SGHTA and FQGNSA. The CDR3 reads CASSFFGGTYNEQFF. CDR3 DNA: TGTGCCAGCAGCTTTTTCGGGGGTACCTACAATGAGCAGTTCTTC.

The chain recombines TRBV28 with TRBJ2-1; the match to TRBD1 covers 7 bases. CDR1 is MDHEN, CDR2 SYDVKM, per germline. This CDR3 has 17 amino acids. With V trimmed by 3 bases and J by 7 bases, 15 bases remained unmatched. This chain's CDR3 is CASSFGGGQAPRNEQFF. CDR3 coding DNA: TGTGCCAGCAGTTTTGGTGGTGGACAGGCGCCTCGGAATGAGCAGTTCTTC.

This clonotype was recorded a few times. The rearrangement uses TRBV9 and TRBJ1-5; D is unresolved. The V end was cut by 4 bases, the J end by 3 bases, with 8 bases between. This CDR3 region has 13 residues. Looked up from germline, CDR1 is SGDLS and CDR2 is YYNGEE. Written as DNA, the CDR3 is TGTGCCAGCAGCAAATATGACAATCAGCCCCAGCATTTT. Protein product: CASSKYDNQPQHF.

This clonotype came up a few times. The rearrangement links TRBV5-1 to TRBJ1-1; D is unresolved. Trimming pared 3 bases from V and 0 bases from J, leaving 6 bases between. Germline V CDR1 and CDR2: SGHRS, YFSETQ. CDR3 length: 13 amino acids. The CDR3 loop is CASSSSMNTEAFF. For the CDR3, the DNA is TGCGCCAGCAGCTCTTCAATGAACACTGAAGCTTTCTTT.

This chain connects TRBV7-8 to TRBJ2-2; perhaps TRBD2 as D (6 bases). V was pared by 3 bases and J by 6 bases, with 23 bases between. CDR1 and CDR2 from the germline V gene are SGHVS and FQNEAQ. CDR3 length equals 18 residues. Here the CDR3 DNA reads TGTGCCAGCAGCTTGGAATTCGATCCGGGAGTAATGGCCGGGGAGCTGTTTTTT. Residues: CASSLEFDPGVMAGELFF.

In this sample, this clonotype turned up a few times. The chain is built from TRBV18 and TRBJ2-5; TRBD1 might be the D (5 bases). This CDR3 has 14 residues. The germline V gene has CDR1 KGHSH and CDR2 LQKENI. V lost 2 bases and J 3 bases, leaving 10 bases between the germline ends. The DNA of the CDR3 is TGTGCCAGCTCACCAGAGACAGTGGAAGAGACCCAGTACTTC. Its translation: CASSPETVEETQYF.

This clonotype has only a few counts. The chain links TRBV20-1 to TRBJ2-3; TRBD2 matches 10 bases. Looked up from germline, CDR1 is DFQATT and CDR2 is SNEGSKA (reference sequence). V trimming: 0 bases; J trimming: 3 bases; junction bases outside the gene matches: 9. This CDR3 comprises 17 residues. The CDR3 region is CSARDPSGRLLTDTQYF. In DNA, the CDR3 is TGCAGTGCTAGAGATCCTAGCGGGAGATTGTTGACAGATACGCAGTATTTT.

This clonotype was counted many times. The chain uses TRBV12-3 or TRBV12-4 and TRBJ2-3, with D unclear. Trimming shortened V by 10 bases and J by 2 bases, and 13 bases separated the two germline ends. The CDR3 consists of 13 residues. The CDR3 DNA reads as TGTGCCACCCGGTCCTCCCACACAGATACGCAGTATTTT. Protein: CATRSSHTDTQYF.

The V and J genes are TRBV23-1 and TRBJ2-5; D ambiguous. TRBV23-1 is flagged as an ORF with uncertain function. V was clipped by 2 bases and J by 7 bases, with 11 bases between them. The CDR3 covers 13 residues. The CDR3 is CASSQPSDGTQYF. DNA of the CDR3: TGCGCCAGCAGTCAACCATCTGATGGGACCCAGTACTTC.